The T cell receptor (beta chain) under discussion was sequenced for a study of blood T cell repertoires in COVID-19. Study as a whole: The cDNA or gDNA used as material had been derived from T cells, B-cell-depleted T cells, or PBMCs.

The repertoire was sequenced with immunoSEQ multiplex PCR; TCRdb's copy has only in-frame clones and lacks some. The table records 45,000 to 70,000 clones, 84% of them present only once. Germline CDR1 and CDR2: MGHDK and SYGVNS. Trimming cost V 4 bases and J 6 bases, with 19 bases left between them. The CDR3 totals 17 residues. What was sequenced was peripheral blood. The sequence was obtained from a woman at least 80 years old with acute or convalescent COVID-19. The chain couples TRBV25-1 to TRBJ1-6, with D perhaps matching TRBD1 (5 bases). CDR3 protein: CASSGPRGGAFNSPLHF. CDR3 nucleotides: TGTGCCAGCAGTGGGCCCCGGGGAGGGGCTTTTAATTCACCCCTCCACTTT.